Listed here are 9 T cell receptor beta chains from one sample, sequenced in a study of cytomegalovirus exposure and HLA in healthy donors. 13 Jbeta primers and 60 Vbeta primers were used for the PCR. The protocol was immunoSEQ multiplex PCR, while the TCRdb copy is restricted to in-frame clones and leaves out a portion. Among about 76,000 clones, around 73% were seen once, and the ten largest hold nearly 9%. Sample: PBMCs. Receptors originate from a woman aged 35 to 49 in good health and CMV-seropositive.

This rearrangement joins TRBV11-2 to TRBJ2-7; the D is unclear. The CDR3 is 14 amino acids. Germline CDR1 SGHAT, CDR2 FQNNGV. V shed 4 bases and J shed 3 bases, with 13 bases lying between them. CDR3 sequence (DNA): TGTGCCAGCAGCTCCTCATATATAGTCTACGAGCAGTACTTC. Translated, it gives CASSSSYIVYEQYF.

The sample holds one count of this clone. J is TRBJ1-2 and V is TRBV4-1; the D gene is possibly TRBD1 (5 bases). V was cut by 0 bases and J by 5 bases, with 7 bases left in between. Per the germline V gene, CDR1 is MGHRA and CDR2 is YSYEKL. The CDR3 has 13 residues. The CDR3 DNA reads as TGCGCCAGCAGCCAAGACAGGGCTTATGGCTACACCTTC. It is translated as CASSQDRAYGYTF.

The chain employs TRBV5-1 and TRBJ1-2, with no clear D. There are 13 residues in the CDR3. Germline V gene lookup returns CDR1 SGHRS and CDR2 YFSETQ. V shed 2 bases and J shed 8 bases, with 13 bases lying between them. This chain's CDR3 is CASSFGPEEGYTF. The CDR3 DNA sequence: TGCGCCAGCAGCTTTGGCCCCGAGGAAGGCTACACCTTC.

The CDR3 DNA is TGTGCCAGCAGCGCGGACAGTTACAATGAGCAGTTCTTC. This gives the protein CASSADSYNEQFF. The rearrangement joins TRBV9 to TRBJ2-1; tentative D call: TRBD1 (6 bases). In germline, CDR1 is SGDLS, CDR2 YYNGEE. V was shortened by 3 bases and J by 4 bases, with 8 bases between the two germline ends. The CDR3 runs 13 residues.

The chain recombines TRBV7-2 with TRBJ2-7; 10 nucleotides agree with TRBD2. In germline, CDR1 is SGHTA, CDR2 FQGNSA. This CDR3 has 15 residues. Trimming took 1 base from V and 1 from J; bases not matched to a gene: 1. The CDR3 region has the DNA TGTGCCAGCAGCTTAGGACTAGCGGGTTCCTACGAGCAGTACTTC. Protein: CASSLGLAGSYEQYF.

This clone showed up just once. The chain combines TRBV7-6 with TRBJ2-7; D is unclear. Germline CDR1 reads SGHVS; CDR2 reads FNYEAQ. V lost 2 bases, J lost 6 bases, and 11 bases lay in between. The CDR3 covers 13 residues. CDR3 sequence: CASSLTFRSEQYF. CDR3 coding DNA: TGTGCCAGCAGCTTAACTTTCCGAAGCGAGCAGTACTTC.

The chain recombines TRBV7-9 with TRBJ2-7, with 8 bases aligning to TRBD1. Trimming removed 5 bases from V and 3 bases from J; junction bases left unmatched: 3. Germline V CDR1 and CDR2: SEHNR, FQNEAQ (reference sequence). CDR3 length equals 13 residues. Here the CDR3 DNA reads TGTGCCAGCAGCCCGGGACAGGTCTACGAGCAGTACTTC. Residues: CASSPGQVYEQYF.

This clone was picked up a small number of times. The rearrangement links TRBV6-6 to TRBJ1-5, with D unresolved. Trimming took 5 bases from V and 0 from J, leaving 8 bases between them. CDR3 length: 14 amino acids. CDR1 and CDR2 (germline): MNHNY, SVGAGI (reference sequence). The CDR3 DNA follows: TGTGCCAGCAGTGCAGTAACTAGCAATCAGCCCCAGCATTTT. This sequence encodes CASSAVTSNQPQHF.

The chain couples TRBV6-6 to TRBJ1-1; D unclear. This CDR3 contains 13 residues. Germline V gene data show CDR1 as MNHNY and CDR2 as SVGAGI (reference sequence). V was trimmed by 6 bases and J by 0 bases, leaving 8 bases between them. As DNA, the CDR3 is TGTGCCAGCAGCCTTAAAATGAACACTGAAGCTTTCTTT. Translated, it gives CASSLKMNTEAFF.